This T cell receptor beta chain was sequenced during a study of monozygotic twins with inflammatory bowel disease. Study outcomes and limitations: T cell subtypes that differed could not be told apart.

The CDR3 totals 15 residues. CDR1 and CDR2 (germline): MNHEY, SMNVEV (reference sequence). As to this clonotype: Antigen: not known.

Reanalyzing the 5' RACE reads, TCRdb keeps one entry per CDR3 protein, without DNA. The table lists approximately 110,000 distinct CDR3 sequences. The V call is TRBV27, the J call TRBJ1-5; the TRBD1 assignment by TCRdb is unverifiable without DNA. The receptor's source is a human donor with ulcerative colitis or Crohn's disease, or a healthy co-twin of an affected twin (not recorded which). The sequenced material came from blood. CDR3 sequence: CASSSSPHSNQPQHF.